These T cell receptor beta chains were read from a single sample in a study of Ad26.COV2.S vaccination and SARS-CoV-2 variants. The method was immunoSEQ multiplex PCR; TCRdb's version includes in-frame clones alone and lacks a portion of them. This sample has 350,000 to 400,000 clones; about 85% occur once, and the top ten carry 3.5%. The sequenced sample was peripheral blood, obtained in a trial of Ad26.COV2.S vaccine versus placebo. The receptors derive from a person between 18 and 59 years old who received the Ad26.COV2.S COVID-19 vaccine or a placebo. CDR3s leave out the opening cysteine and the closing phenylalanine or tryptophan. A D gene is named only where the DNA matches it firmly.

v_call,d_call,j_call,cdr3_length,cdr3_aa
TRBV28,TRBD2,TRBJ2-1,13,ASSTRSSGGNEQF
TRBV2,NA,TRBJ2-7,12,ASRERSGAYEQY
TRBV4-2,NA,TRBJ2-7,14,ASSQGWRGPSYEQY
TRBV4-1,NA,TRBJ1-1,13,ASSQFGSEDTEAF
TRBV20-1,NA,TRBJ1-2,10,SASSIGDGYT
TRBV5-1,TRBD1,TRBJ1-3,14,ASSLDGQGGGNTIY
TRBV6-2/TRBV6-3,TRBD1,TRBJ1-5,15,ASSYISGQPSVEPQH
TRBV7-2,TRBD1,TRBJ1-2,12,ASSLQGANYGYT
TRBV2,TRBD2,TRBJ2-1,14,ASSQLTSGAYNEQF
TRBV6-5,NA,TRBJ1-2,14,ASSYSAGESAYGYT
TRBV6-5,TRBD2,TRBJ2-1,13,ASSSGTSGGNEQF
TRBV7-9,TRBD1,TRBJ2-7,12,ASSPRDRIYEQY
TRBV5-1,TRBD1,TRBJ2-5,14,ASSLQTGKPQETQY
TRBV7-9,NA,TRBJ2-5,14,ASSSIRDSYQETQY
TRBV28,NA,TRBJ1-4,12,ASTSTATNEKLF
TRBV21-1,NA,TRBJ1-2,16,ASIKKNRTAATNYGYT
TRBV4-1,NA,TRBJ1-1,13,ASSQDYGPWTEAF
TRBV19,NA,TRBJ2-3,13,VSKQTGYGTDTQY
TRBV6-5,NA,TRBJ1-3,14,ASSYSIWGSGNTIY
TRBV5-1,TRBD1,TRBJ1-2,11,ASTPSTGKGYT
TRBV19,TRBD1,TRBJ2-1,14,ASSISGQGAWNEQF
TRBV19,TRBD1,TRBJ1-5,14,ASSMGTGLGDQPQH
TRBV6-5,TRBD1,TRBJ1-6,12,ASNQQGANSPLH
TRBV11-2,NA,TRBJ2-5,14,ASSLEPGRGGETQY
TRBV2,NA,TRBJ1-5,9,ASRKDQPQH
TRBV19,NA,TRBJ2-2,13,ASSITGPSTGELF
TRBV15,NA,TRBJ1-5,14,ATSRVHGNEGWPQH
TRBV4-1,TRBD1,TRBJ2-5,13,ASSHPGQGQETQY
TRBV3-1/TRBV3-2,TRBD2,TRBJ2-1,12,ASTRTSGGDEQF
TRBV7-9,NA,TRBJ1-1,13,ASSLGNFGGTEAF
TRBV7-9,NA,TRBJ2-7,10,ASSPWGYEQY
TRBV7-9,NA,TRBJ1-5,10,ASSLPGQPQH
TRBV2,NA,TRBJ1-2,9,ASSEALAGT
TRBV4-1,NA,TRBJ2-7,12,ASSHAGVSYEQY
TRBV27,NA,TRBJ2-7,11,ASRQGLAYEQY
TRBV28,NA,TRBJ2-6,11,ASRGSGANVLT
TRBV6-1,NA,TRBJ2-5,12,ASSEGDRQETQY
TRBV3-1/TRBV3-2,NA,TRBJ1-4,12,ASSQDGTDEKLF
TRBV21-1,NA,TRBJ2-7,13,ASSKGHRGLNEQY
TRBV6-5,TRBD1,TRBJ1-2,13,ASSYHGQANYGYT
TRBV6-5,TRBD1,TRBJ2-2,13,ASSFRDRDGGELF
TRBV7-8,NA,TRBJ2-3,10,ASSTLVNTQY
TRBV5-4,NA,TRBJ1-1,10,ASSFPQGLAF
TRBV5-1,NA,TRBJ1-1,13,ASSLAGAQNTEAF
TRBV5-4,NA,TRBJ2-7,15,ASSTGGQVKASYEQY
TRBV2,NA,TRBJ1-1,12,ASSLFREGTEAF
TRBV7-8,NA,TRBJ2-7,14,ASSSPRSRVSYEQY
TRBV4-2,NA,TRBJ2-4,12,ASSQVLAKNIQY
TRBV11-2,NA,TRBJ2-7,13,ASSLDQLAPYEQY
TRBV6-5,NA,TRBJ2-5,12,ASSYSGLSETQY
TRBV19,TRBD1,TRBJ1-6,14,ASSFRDRIFGSPLH
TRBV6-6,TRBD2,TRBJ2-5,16,ASSLRTASGGPHGTQY